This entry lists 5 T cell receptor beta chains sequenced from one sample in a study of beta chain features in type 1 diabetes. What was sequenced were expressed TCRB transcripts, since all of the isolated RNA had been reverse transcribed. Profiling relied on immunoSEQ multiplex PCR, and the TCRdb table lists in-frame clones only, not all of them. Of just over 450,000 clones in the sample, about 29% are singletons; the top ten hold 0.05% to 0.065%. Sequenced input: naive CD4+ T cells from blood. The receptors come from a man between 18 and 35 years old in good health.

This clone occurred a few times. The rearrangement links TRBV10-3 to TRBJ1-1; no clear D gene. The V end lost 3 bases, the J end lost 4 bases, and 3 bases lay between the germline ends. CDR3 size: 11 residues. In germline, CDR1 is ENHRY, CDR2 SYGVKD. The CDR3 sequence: CAISDGTEAFF. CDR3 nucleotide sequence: TGTGCCATCAGTGACGGCACTGAAGCTTTCTTT.

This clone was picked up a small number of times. The CDR3 reads CASKPPSGLNTEAFF. In DNA form, the CDR3 reads TGTGCCAGCAAGCCCCCGAGTGGGTTGAACACTGAAGCTTTCTTT. The V call is TRBV2, the J call TRBJ1-1; D is uncertain. Deletions cut 7 bases from V and 0 bases from J, with 15 bases between. CDR1 SNHLY and CDR2 FYNNEI come from the germline V gene. The CDR3 is made up of 15 amino acids.

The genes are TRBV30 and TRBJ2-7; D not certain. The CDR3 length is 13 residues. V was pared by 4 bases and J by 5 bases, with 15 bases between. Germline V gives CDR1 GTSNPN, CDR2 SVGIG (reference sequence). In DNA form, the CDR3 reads TGTGCCTGGAACCAATACTATCCGGACGAGCAGTACTTC. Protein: CAWNQYYPDEQYF.

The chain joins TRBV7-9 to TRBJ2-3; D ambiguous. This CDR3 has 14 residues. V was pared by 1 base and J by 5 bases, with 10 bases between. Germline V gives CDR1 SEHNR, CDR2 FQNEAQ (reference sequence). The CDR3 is CASSLGLPGDTQYF. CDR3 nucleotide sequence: TGTGCCAGCAGCTTAGGATTACCTGGAGATACGCAGTATTTT.

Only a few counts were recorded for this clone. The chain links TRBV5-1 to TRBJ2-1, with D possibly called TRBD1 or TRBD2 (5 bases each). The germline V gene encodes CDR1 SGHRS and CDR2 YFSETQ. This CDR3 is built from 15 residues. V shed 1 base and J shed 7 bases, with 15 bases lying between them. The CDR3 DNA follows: TGCGCCAGCAGCTTGACCGGGGCCCCAAGGAATGAGCAGTTCTTC. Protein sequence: CASSLTGAPRNEQFF.